These T cell receptor beta chains were read from a single sample in a study of cytomegalovirus exposure and HLA in healthy donors. TCRdb's table, derived via immunoSEQ multiplex PCR, lists solely in-frame clones and lacks some. Counted here are tens of thousands of clones, over 50% occurring once; the ten biggest clones make up about 3.8%. Input material: PBMCs. Receptors were obtained from a man under 40 in good health and CMV-seronegative. Both conserved end residues are part of each CDR3. The D gene is left open where the match is weak. Not all rows give a size; the values are once, few, many and, for expanded clones, a class.

j_gene: TRBJ2-1
abundance: -
d_gene: -
v_gene: TRBV2
len: 14
CDR3nt: TGTGCCAGCAGGCACAGGGACCTATTGGGTGAGCAGTTCTTC
CDR3aa: CASRHRDLLGEQFF

j_gene: TRBJ2-7
abundance: -
d_gene: TRBD1
v_gene: TRBV11-2
len: 15
CDR3nt: TGTGCCAGCAGCTTAGTTAGGACAGGGGTGGTCGAGCAGTACTTC
CDR3aa: CASSLVRTGVVEQYF

j_gene: TRBJ2-7
abundance: -
d_gene: -
v_gene: TRBV7-3
len: 15
CDR3nt: TGTGCCAGCAGCTACTACCCCGGACTTAACTACGAGCAGTACTTC
CDR3aa: CASSYYPGLNYEQYF

j_gene: TRBJ2-2
abundance: -
d_gene: TRBD2
v_gene: TRBV5-1
len: 21
CDR3nt: TGCGCCAGCAGCTTGTTACCCGTACTAGCGGGAGTGACACCGAACACCGGGGAGCTGTTTTTT
CDR3aa: CASSLLPVLAGVTPNTGELFF

j_gene: TRBJ2-5
abundance: -
d_gene: TRBD2
v_gene: TRBV28
len: 17
CDR3nt: TGTGCCAGCTCCACGCGGGCGGGGAGGGAGGGCCGAGAGACCCAGTACTTC
CDR3aa: CASSTRAGREGRETQYF

j_gene: TRBJ1-5
abundance: medium-sized
d_gene: -
v_gene: TRBV6-5
len: 14
CDR3nt: TGTGCCAGCAGTTTGCTCAGGGCTAACCAGCCCCAGCATTTT
CDR3aa: CASSLLRANQPQHF

j_gene: TRBJ1-3
abundance: few
d_gene: -
v_gene: TRBV5-6
len: 14
CDR3nt: TGTGCCAGCAGCTTGTTGGGAGGTGGAAACACCATATATTTT
CDR3aa: CASSLLGGGNTIYF

j_gene: TRBJ2-7
abundance: once
d_gene: TRBD1
v_gene: TRBV7-9
len: 13
CDR3nt: TGTGCCAGCAGCCGACAGGGGAACTTCGAGCAGTACTTC
CDR3aa: CASSRQGNFEQYF

j_gene: TRBJ2-3
abundance: few
d_gene: -
v_gene: TRBV4-1
len: 14
CDR3nt: TGCGCCAGCAACCGAATCCCGAGCCCAGATACGCAGTATTTT
CDR3aa: CASNRIPSPDTQYF

j_gene: TRBJ2-5
abundance: -
d_gene: TRBD1
v_gene: TRBV28
len: 15
CDR3nt: TGTGCCAGCAGTTTCGGGACAGCTTACCAAGAGACCCAGTACTTC
CDR3aa: CASSFGTAYQETQYF

j_gene: TRBJ2-1
abundance: -
d_gene: -
v_gene: TRBV6-6
len: 13
CDR3nt: TGTGCCAGCAGAGATACTGCTAGCAATGAGCAGTTCTTC
CDR3aa: CASRDTASNEQFF

j_gene: TRBJ2-7
abundance: -
d_gene: TRBD2
v_gene: TRBV27
len: 15
CDR3nt: TGTGCCAGCAGCTCCCCGGGGGAGGGGTCGTCCGAGCAGTACTTC
CDR3aa: CASSSPGEGSSEQYF

j_gene: TRBJ2-1
abundance: -
d_gene: -
v_gene: TRBV10-2
len: 15
CDR3nt: TGCGCCAGCAGTTTGGGCGGGTTAACGTTAAATGAGCAGTTCTTC
CDR3aa: CASSLGGLTLNEQFF

j_gene: TRBJ1-2
abundance: -
d_gene: TRBD1
v_gene: TRBV5-1
len: 14
CDR3nt: TGCGCCAGCAGCTTCCTACAGGGGGCAGGTGGCTACACCTTC
CDR3aa: CASSFLQGAGGYTF

j_gene: TRBJ2-5
abundance: -
d_gene: -
v_gene: TRBV28
len: 15
CDR3nt: TGTGCCAGCACTTCCAATTCGGGAGTCCAAGAGACCCAGTACTTC
CDR3aa: CASTSNSGVQETQYF

j_gene: TRBJ1-2
abundance: -
d_gene: -
v_gene: TRBV11-2
len: 16
CDR3nt: TGTGCCAGCAGCTTAGATGGCGGGGGCGTTCTTTATGGCTACACCTTC
CDR3aa: CASSLDGGGVLYGYTF

j_gene: TRBJ2-1
abundance: -
d_gene: TRBD1
v_gene: TRBV7-9
len: 17
CDR3nt: TGTGCCAGCAGCTTAGCGCTCGGGACAGTCTCGGGCAATGAGCAGTTCTTC
CDR3aa: CASSLALGTVSGNEQFF

j_gene: TRBJ2-2
abundance: few
d_gene: -
v_gene: TRBV7-8
len: 15
CDR3nt: TGTGCCAGCAGCCTAGAAGGACTAACCCCCGGGGAGCTGTTTTTT
CDR3aa: CASSLEGLTPGELFF

j_gene: TRBJ1-2
abundance: once
d_gene: -
v_gene: TRBV4-3
len: 14
CDR3nt: TGCGCCAGCAGCCAAGGCAGGGGCCGAGTTGGCTACACCTTC
CDR3aa: CASSQGRGRVGYTF

j_gene: TRBJ1-5
abundance: -
d_gene: TRBD1
v_gene: TRBV5-1
len: 14
CDR3nt: TGCGCCAGCAGCTCAGGACAGGGGAATCAGCCCCAGCATTTT
CDR3aa: CASSSGQGNQPQHF

j_gene: TRBJ2-4
abundance: -
d_gene: -
v_gene: TRBV4-2
len: 16
CDR3nt: TGTGCCAGCAGCCCCCGGCGCGGACAGACAAAAAACATTCAGTACTTC
CDR3aa: CASSPRRGQTKNIQYF

j_gene: TRBJ1-1
abundance: once
d_gene: -
v_gene: TRBV5-1
len: 14
CDR3nt: TGCGCCAGCAGCTTGGACGGAGCGAACACTGAAGCTTTCTTT
CDR3aa: CASSLDGANTEAFF

j_gene: TRBJ2-2
abundance: few
d_gene: TRBD1
v_gene: TRBV5-1
len: 15
CDR3nt: TGCGCCAGCAGCTCCGGACAGGGTGAGGCCGGGGAGCTGTTTTTT
CDR3aa: CASSSGQGEAGELFF

j_gene: TRBJ2-3
abundance: -
d_gene: -
v_gene: TRBV9
len: 16
CDR3nt: TGTGCCAGCAGCGCCTCGTCGGCGGCCGGAGGAGATACGCAGTATTTT
CDR3aa: CASSASSAAGGDTQYF

j_gene: TRBJ2-2
abundance: -
d_gene: TRBD1
v_gene: TRBV7-9
len: 16
CDR3nt: TGTGCCAGCAGACCCAAGGACAGGGTGCACACCGGGGAGCTGTTTTTT
CDR3aa: CASRPKDRVHTGELFF

j_gene: TRBJ2-2
abundance: few
d_gene: -
v_gene: TRBV27
len: 16
CDR3nt: TGTGCCAGCATGCTACGGAGCACAACATTTCATGGGGAGCTGTTTTTT
CDR3aa: CASMLRSTTFHGELFF

j_gene: TRBJ2-3
abundance: few
d_gene: -
v_gene: TRBV27
len: 15
CDR3nt: TGTGCCAGCAGTCCGAGTAGCGGACCCACAGATACGCAGTATTTT
CDR3aa: CASSPSSGPTDTQYF

j_gene: TRBJ1-1
abundance: -
d_gene: -
v_gene: TRBV4-3
len: 11
CDR3nt: TGCGCCAGCAGCCAAGGTAGAGGAGCTTTCTTT
CDR3aa: CASSQGRGAFF

j_gene: TRBJ1-4
abundance: few
d_gene: -
v_gene: TRBV4-1
len: 15
CDR3nt: TGCGCCAGCAGCCAATCTCAACAAGGGGGTGAAAAACTGTTTTTT
CDR3aa: CASSQSQQGGEKLFF

j_gene: TRBJ2-3
abundance: -
d_gene: -
v_gene: TRBV11-3
len: 15
CDR3nt: TGTGCCAGCAGCTTAGGGGCAGCCCCCACAGATACGCAGTATTTT
CDR3aa: CASSLGAAPTDTQYF

j_gene: TRBJ2-7
abundance: -
d_gene: -
v_gene: TRBV6-1
len: 13
CDR3nt: TGTGCCAGCAGTCCTGGACACCGCTACGAGCAGTACTTC
CDR3aa: CASSPGHRYEQYF